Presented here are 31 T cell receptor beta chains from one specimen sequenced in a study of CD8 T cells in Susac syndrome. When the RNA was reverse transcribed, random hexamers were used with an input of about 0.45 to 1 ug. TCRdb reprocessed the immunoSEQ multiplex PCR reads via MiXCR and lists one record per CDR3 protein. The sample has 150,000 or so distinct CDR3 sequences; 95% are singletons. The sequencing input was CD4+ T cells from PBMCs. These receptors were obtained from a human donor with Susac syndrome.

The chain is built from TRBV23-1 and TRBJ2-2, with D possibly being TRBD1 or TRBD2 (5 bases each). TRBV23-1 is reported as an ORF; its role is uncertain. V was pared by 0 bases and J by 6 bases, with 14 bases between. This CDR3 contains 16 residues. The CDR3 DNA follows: TGCGCCAGCAGTCAATCCCCCGGGACCGTCCCCGGGGAGCTGTTTTTT. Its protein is CASSQSPGTVPGELFF.

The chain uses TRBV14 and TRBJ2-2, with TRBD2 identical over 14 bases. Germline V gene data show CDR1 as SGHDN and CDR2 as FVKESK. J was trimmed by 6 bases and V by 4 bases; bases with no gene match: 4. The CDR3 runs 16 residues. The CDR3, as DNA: TGTGCCAGCAGCCTCGGACTAGCGGGGGGCCCCGGGGAGCTGTTTTTT. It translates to CASSLGLAGGPGELFF.

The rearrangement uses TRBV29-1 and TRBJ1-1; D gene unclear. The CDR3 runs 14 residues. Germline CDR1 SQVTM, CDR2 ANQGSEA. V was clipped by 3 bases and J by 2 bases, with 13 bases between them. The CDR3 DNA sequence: TGCAGCGTTGAGGCACAACGACCCAACACTGAAGCTTTCTTT. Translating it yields CSVEAQRPNTEAFF. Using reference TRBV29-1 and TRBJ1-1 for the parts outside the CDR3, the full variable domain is SAVISQKPSRDICQRGTSLTIQCQVDSQVTMMFWYRQQPGQSLTLIATANQGSEATYESGFVIDKFPISRPNLTFSTLTVSNMSPEDSSIYLCSVEAQRPNTEAFFGQGTRLTVV.

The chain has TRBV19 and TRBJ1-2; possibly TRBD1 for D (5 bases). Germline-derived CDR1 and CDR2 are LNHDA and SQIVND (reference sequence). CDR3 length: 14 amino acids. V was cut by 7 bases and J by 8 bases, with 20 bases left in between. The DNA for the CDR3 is TGTGCCAGTAATCTGAGGAGGGACCCTGAAGGCTACACCTTC. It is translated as CASNLRRDPEGYTF.

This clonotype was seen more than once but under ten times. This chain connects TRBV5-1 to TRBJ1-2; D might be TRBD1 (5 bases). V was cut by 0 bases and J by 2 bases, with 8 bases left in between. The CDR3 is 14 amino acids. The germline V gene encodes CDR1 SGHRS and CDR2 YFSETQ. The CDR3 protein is CASSLEGQNYGYTF. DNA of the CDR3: TGCGCCAGCAGCTTGGAGGGGCAGAACTATGGCTACACCTTC.

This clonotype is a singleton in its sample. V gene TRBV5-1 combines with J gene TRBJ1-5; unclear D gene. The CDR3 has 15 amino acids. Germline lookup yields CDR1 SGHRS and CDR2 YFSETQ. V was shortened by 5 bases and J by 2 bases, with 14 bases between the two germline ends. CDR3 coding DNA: TGCGCCAGCAGTTACGACGGTGGTCGCAATCAGCCCCAGCATTTT. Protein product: CASSYDGGRNQPQHF.

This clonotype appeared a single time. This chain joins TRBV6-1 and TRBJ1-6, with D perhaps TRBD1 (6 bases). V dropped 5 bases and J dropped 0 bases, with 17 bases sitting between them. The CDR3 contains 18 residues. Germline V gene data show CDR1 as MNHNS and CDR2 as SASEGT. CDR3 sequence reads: CASSLLQGTGSYNSPLHF. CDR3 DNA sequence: TGTGCCAGCAGTCTTCTGCAGGGGACGGGCTCCTATAATTCACCCCTCCACTTT.

The CDR3 DNA reads TGTGCCAGCAGCCCAAGGGCATCGAGCACAGATACGCAGTATTTT. Translating it yields CASSPRASSTDTQYF. V and J are TRBV7-2 and TRBJ2-3; D gene ambiguous. CDR1 SGHTA and CDR2 FQGNSA come from the germline V gene. The CDR3 spans 15 residues. The V and J ends lost 5 bases and 0 bases respectively, with 12 bases between them.

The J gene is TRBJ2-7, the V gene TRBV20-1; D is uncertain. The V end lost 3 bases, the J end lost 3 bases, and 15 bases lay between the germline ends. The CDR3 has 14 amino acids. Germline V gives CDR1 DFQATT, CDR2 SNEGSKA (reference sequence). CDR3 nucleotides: TGCAGTGCTAGTCTCCCCAAGGCCAACTACGAGCAGTACTTC. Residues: CSASLPKANYEQYF.

The CDR3 sequence is CASSRTGEQYF. The CDR3 DNA follows: TGTGCCAGCAGCCGCACTGGGGAGCAGTACTTC. V is TRBV12-3 or TRBV12-4 and J is TRBJ2-7; the D is unclear. The CDR3 runs to 11 residues. The germline V and J ends were trimmed by 6 bases and 7 bases, with 10 bases remaining between them.

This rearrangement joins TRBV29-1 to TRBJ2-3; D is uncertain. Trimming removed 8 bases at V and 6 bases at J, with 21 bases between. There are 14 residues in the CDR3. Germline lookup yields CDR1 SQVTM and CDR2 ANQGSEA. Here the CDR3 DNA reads TGCAGCCCTCTCAGGTGGCAGGATTCGGATACGCAGTATTTT. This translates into CSPLRWQDSDTQYF.

CDR3 residues: CASSQEGLRRQETQYF. In DNA, the CDR3 is TGCGCCAGCAGCCAAGAAGGGTTACGTCGGCAAGAGACCCAGTACTTC. The chain links TRBV4-1 to TRBJ2-5; no clear D gene. This CDR3 has 16 residues. V lost 0 bases and J lost 2, with 13 bases in between. Germline CDR1 reads MGHRA; CDR2 reads YSYEKL.

The CDR3: CASSAQGASYEQYF. The CDR3, as DNA: TGTGCCAGCAGCGCGCAGGGGGCCTCCTACGAGCAGTACTTC. The chain employs TRBV7-6 and TRBJ2-7; 8 bases line up with TRBD1. The CDR3 has 14 residues. The germline V gene has CDR1 SGHVS and CDR2 FNYEAQ. The ends lost 5 bases at V and 0 bases at J; junction bases unmatched: 3.

CDR3 sequence (DNA): TGCAGCGTTGAAGATGGCGGAGGGTACTCTGGAAACACCATATATTTT. It encodes CSVEDGGGYSGNTIYF. The J gene is TRBJ1-3, the V gene TRBV29-1; D is unresolved. This CDR3 is 16 amino acids long. The V gene's germline CDR1 is SQVTM and CDR2 ANQGSEA. V lost 0 bases, J lost 0 bases, and 12 bases lay in between.

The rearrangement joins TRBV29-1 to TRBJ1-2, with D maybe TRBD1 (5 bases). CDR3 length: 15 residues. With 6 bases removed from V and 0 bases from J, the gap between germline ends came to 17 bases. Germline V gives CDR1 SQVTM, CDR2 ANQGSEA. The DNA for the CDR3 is TGCAGCGTCCTTCCCCGGGGGGTTGCTAACTATGGCTACACCTTC. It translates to CSVLPRGVANYGYTF.

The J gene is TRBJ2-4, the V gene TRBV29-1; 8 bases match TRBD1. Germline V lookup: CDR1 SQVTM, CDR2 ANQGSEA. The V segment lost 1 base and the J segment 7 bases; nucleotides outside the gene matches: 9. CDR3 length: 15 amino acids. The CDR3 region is CSVEGGQGAVNIQYF. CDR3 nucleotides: TGCAGCGTTGAAGGGGGCCAGGGGGCCGTGAACATTCAGTACTTC.

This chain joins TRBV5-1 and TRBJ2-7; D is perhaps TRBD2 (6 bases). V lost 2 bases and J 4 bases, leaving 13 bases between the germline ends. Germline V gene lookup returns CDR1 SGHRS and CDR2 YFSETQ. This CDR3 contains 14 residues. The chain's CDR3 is CASSFTVGLYEQYF. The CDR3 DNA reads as TGCGCCAGCAGCTTCACTGTCGGACTATACGAGCAGTACTTC.

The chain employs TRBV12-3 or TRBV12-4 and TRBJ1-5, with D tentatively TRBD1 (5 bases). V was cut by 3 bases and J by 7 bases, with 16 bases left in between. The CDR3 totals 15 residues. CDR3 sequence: CASSFVGGSGQPQHF. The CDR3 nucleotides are TGTGCCAGCAGTTTCGTCGGGGGAAGTGGGCAGCCCCAGCATTTT.

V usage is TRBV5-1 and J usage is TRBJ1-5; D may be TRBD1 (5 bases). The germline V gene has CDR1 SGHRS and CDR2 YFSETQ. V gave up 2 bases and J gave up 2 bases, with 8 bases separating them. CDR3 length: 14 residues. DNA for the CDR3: TGCGCCAGCAGCTTCCAGGGAGGCAATCAGCCCCAGCATTTT. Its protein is CASSFQGGNQPQHF.

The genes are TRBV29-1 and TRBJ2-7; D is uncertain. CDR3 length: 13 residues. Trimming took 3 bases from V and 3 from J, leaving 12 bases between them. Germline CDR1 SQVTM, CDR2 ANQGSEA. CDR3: CSVEDQPNYEQYF. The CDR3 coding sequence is TGCAGCGTTGAGGACCAACCGAACTACGAGCAGTACTTC.

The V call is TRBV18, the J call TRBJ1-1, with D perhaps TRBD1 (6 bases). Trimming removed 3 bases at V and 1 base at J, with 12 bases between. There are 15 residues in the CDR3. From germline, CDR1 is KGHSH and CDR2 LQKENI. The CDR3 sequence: CASSPAKGQNTEAFF. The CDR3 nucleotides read TGTGCCAGCTCACCTGCCAAGGGACAGAACACTGAAGCTTTCTTT.

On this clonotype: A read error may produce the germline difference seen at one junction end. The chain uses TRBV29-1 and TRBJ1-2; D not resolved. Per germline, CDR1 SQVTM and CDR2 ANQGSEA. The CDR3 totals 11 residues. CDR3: CSVEGPWGYTF. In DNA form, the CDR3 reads TGCAGCGTGGAAGGGCCTTGGGGCTACACCTTC.

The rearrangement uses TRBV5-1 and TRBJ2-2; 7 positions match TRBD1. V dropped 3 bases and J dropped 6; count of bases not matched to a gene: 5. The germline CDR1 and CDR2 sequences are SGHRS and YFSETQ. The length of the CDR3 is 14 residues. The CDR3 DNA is TGCGCCAGCAGCTCGCGACAGGGTCCCGGGGAGCTGTTTTTT. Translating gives CASSSRQGPGELFF.

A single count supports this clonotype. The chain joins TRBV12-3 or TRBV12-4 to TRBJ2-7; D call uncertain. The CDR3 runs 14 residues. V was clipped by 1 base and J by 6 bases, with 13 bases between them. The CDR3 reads CASSLDDWRGEQYF. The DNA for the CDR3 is TGTGCCAGCAGTTTAGACGACTGGCGCGGCGAGCAGTACTTC.

The CDR3 loop reads CASSTSGDSYNEQFF. In DNA, the CDR3 is TGTGCCAGCAGCACTAGCGGGGACTCCTACAATGAGCAGTTCTTC. The chain combines TRBV9 with TRBJ2-1, with TRBD2 matching 10 bases. CDR1 and CDR2 from the germline V gene are SGDLS and YYNGEE. CDR3 length: 15 residues. Unmatched junction bases numbered 1, after V lost 4 bases and J lost 0 bases.

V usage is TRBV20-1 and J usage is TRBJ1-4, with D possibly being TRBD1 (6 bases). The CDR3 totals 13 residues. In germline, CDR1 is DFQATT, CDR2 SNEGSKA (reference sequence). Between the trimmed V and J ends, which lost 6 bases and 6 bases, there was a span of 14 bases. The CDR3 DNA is TGCAGTGCCCCGGGGGCGCTTGATGAAAAACTGTTTTTT. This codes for CSAPGALDEKLFF.

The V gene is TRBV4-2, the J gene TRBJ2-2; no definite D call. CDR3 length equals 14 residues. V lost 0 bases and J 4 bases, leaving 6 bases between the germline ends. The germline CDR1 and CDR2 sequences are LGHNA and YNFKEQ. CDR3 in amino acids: CASSQESTTGELFF. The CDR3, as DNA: TGTGCCAGCAGCCAAGAGTCGACCACCGGGGAGCTGTTTTTT.

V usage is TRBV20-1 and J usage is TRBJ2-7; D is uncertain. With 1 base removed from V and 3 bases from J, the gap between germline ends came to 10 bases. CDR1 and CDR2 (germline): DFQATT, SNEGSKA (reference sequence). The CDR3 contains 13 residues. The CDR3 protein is CSARAPRFYEQYF. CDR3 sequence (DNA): TGCAGTGCTAGAGCCCCCCGGTTCTACGAGCAGTACTTC.

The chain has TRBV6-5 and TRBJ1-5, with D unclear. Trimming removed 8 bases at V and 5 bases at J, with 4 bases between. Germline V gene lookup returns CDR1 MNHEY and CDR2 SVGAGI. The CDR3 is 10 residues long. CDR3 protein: CASGDQPQHF. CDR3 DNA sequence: TGTGCCAGCGGCGATCAGCCCCAGCATTTT.

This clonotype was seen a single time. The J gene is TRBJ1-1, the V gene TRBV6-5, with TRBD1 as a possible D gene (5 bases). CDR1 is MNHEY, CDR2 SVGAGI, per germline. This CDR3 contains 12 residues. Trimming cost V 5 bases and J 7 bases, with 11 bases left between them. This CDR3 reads CASSKGLLEAFF. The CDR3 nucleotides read TGTGCCAGCAGTAAGGGACTCCTTGAAGCTTTCTTT.

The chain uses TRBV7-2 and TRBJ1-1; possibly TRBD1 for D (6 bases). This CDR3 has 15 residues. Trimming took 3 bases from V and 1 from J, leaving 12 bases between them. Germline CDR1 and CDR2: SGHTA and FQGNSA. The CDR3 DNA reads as TGTGCCAGCAGCTTGTACAGGGCCGAGAACACTGAAGCTTTCTTT. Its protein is CASSLYRAENTEAFF.